This T cell receptor (beta chain) was sequenced for a study of vaccination effects on CD4 cells after COVID-19 (dated by TCRdb to about 2022). The study in broad terms: In the ViraFEST assay, PBMC were stimulated with viral peptide pools, and TCR sequencing was then used to find antigen-specific CD4+ T cell clonotypes based on their expansion. Post-vaccine samples across the study were collected a median of 72 days after the second dose, with a range of 14 to 241. Some 2 million PBMC per well were cultured with about 9.6 ug/ml peptides in IMDM containing approximately 4.5% human AB serum, approximately 10 IU/ml IL-2 and gentamicin. SARS-CoV-2 spike-specific CD4+ TCR repertoires were compared before and after mRNA vaccination in COVID-19 convalescent patients and in infection-naive vaccine recipients. The full study included 9 to 10 COVID-19 convalescent patients and a handful of SARS-CoV-2-naive healthy vaccine recipients. In the study, cultures from other donors were sequenced using the Oncomine TCR Beta short-read assay on an Illumina iSeq 100. The paper's findings and limits, for the study overall: The study was limited by a small number of convalescent patients, and early post-infection timepoints were lacking. Among healthy vaccine recipients, nearly all vaccine-induced clones were SARS-CoV-2 mono-reactive, and only 1 of 255 was cross-reactive with common cold coronaviruses. At late post-vaccination timepoints, both infection-induced and vaccine-induced clones showed marked clonal contraction, consistent with waning T cell responses.

A single count supports this clone. No antigen is known for it. Base qualities are not recorded, but no much larger clone differs from it by a single base. V loses 0 bases at its end and J loses 7 bases; junction bases beyond the gene matches: 7. Reading from cysteine to phenylalanine, the CDR3 counts 16 amino acids. CDR3 DNA only is kept here, 48 bases in frame from base 1. CDR1 LNHNV and CDR2 YYDKDF are derived from the germline V gene (reference sequence). After approximately eleven days of culture, CD4+ T cells were isolated with the EasySep CD4+ T cell isolation kit. Two doses of either the BNT162b2 or the mRNA-1273 mRNA SARS-CoV-2 vaccine were administered to participants. Healthy vaccine recipients had no prior SARS-CoV-2 infection, confirmed by negative nucleocapsid antibodies before and after vaccination. On days 3 and 7, half of the culture medium was replaced with fresh IL-2-containing medium. Unless otherwise noted, each peptide stimulation condition was cultured in triplicate wells. Using Ficoll-Paque Plus gradient centrifugation, PBMC were separated from whole blood and then either used fresh or cryopreserved at -140C. The QIAamp micro DNA kit was used to extract genomic DNA from the cultured CD4+ T cells.

Receptors were amplified or captured by the immunoSEQ multiplex PCR assay. DNA from the cultured and isolated CD4+ T cells underwent TCR beta CDR3 sequencing. Processing in the source paper ran as follows. Non-productive TCR sequences were removed, reads were trimmed to the CDR3 region, and CDR3s of at least 7 amino acids were retained. The MANAFEST web app was used to pick out antigen-specific clonotypes by comparing their expansion in peptide wells with that in reference cultures. Positive clones required FDR<0.05 expansion versus reference and all other wells, odds ratio above 5, and frequency above 0.1% in two replicate wells. Cross-reactive clonotypes were defined as significantly expanded in SARS-CoV-2 spike wells and in at least one common cold coronavirus spike condition. Levenshtein distance calculated with the stringdist R package was used to assess CDR3 similarity, and unrooted trees were constructed with ape in R 3.6.1. This immuneACCESS table, as held by TCRdb, lists in-frame sequences with V and J called but not all clones. Of the missing ones, under half trace to an unresolved V gene in checked studies; the others have no known cause. V, J and clone size were drawn from that table, and D and trimming were deduced from the DNA. Counted in this sample were approximately 70,000 clones; roughly 73% of them appeared once. About 2% of the sample lies in the top ten.

The sequence links TRBV15 to TRBJ2-1; TRBD1 aligns with 9 central bases. This clonotype was sampled from a human donor who received a COVID-19 vaccine. The material sequenced was CD4+ T cells from PBMCs cultured without peptide, taken after COVID-19 vaccination. The DNA sequence is as follows: TGTGCCACCAGCAGAGAAGGGACAGGGACAGGGAATGAGCAGTTCTTC. This sequence encodes CATSREGTGTGNEQFF. The CDR3, completed at both ends by the reference TRBV15 and TRBJ2-1 genes, gives the full variable domain DAMVIQNPRYQVTQFGKPVTLSCSQTLNHNVMYWYQQKSSQAPKLLFHYYDKDFNNEADTPDNFQSRRPNTSFCFLDIRSPGLGDTAMYLCATSREGTGTGNEQFFGPGTRLTVL.